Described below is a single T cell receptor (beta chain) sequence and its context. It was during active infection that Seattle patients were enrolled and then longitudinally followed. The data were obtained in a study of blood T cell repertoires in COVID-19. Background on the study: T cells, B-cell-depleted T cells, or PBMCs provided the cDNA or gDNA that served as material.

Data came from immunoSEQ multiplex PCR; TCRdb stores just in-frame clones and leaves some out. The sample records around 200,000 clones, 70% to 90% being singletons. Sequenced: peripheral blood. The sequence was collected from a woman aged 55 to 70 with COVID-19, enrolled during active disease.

The CDR3 region is CATIGTGGGETQYF. In nucleotides, the CDR3 is TGTGCCACCATCGGGACAGGGGGCGGAGAGACCCAGTACTTC. The chain uses TRBV24-1 and TRBJ2-5; 12 bases line up with TRBD1. CDR1 is KGHDR, CDR2 SFDVKD, per germline. The CDR3 runs 14 residues. Trimming took 8 bases from V and 4 from J; bases not matched to a gene: 4.